This entry describes one TCR beta chain. The sample comes from a study of Ad26.COV2.S vaccination and SARS-CoV-2 variants. Treatment meaning: 15 to 20 received Ad26.COV2.S at low or high dose, single or two shots; roughly 5 received placebo; per-sample allocation not given. Sampling happened 63 days after the first vaccine or placebo injection. The repertoire was sequenced with immunoSEQ multiplex PCR; TCRdb's copy has only in-frame clones and lacks some. The sample has roughly 500,000 clones, 87% seen once; the top ten hold about 13%. The CDR3 contains 9 residues. V was pared by 8 bases and J by 6 bases, with 5 bases between. Germline values: CDR1 LGHDT, CDR2 YNNKEL (reference sequence).

This TCR was sampled from a person aged 18-60 years who received the Ad26.COV2.S COVID-19 vaccine or a placebo. This chain connects TRBV3-1 (or the pseudogene TRBV3-2) to TRBJ2-7; no clear D gene. This specimen was peripheral blood, taken in a trial of Ad26.COV2.S vaccine versus placebo. The DNA for the CDR3 is TGTGCCAGCTGGTTCGAGCAGTACTTC. It codes for CASWFEQYF.